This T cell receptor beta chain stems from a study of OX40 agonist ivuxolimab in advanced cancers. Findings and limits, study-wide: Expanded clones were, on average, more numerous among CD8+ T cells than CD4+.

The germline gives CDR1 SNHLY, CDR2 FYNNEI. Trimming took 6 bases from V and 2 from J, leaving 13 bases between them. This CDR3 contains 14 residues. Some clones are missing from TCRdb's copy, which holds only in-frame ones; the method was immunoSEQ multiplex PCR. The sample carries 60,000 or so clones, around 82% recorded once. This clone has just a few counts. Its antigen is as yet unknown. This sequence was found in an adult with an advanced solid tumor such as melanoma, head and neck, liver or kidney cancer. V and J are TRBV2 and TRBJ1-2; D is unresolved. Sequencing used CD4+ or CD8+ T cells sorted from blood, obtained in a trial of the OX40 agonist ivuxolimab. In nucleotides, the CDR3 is TGTGCCAGCAGACTCGACGGGCGGAACTATGGCTACACCTTC. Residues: CASRLDGRNYGYTF.